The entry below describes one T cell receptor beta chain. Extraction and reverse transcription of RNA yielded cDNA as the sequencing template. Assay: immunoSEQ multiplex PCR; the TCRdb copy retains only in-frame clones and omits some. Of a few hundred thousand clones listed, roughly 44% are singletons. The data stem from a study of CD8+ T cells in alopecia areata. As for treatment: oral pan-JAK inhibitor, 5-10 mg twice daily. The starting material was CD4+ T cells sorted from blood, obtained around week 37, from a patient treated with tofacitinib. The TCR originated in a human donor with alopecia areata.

CDR3 region: CASSYRRLLNEQFF. The CDR3 region has the DNA TGTGCCAGCAGTTACAGAAGGCTCCTCAATGAGCAGTTCTTC. The chain couples TRBV6-5 to TRBJ2-1; D is ambiguous. This CDR3 has 14 residues. The V gene lost 2 bases and the J gene lost 6 bases, with 11 bases spanning the gap. CDR1 and CDR2 (germline): MNHEY, SVGAGI.